These T cell receptor beta chains were read from a single sample in a study of blood T cell repertoires in COVID-19. Produced via immunoSEQ multiplex PCR; TCRdb's table is partial and in-frame only. The repertoire holds around 82,000 clones, with 86% as singletons. The sequenced sample was peripheral blood. The origin of the receptors is an elderly man with COVID-19, enrolled during active disease. The CDR3 runs from the conserved cysteine through the conserved F or W. Fields, in order: J gene, D gene, V gene, clone size, CDR3 protein, CDR3 DNA. D genes are given only for firm matches. Clone sizes are given selectively: once, few, many, or a class where the clone is expanded.

J: TRBJ1-1; D: -; V: TRBV12-5; size: -; CDR3: CASGLVLGMGTEAFF; DNA: TGTGCTAGTGGTTTGGTACTCGGGATGGGGACTGAAGCTTTCTTT
J: TRBJ1-3; D: -; V: TRBV7-9; size: -; CDR3: CASSLDRSGNTIYF; DNA: TGTGCCAGCAGCCTCGACAGGTCTGGAAACACCATATATTTT
J: TRBJ2-5; D: TRBD1; V: TRBV5-1; size: -; CDR3: CASSFTGGETQYF; DNA: TGCGCCAGCAGCTTCACAGGGGGAGAGACCCAGTACTTC
J: TRBJ1-2; D: TRBD1; V: TRBV5-5; size: -; CDR3: CASSLALTGEYGGYTF; DNA: TGTGCCAGCAGCTTGGCCCTCACAGGGGAATATGGTGGCTACACCTTC
J: TRBJ2-3; D: -; V: TRBV6-6; size: -; CDR3: CASSYEGGTDTQYF; DNA: TGTGCCAGCAGTTACGAGGGGGGGACAGATACGCAGTATTTT
J: TRBJ2-5; D: -; V: TRBV6-5; size: once; CDR3: CASSSQDQETQYF; DNA: TGTGCCAGCAGTTCACAAGACCAAGAGACCCAGTACTTC
J: TRBJ2-3; D: TRBD1; V: TRBV10-2; size: -; CDR3: CASRGDRGTDTQYF; DNA: TGCGCCAGCAGGGGGGACAGGGGCACAGATACGCAGTATTTT
J: TRBJ2-1; D: -; V: TRBV6-5; size: once; CDR3: CASSYSTSLDNEQFF; DNA: TGTGCCAGCAGTTACTCGACTAGTTTAGACAATGAGCAGTTCTTC
J: TRBJ2-7; D: -; V: TRBV5-6; size: -; CDR3: CASSLVSYEQYF; DNA: TGTGCCAGCAGCTTGGTTAGCTACGAGCAGTACTTC
J: TRBJ2-3; D: -; V: TRBV5-4; size: -; CDR3: CASSLGTEPDTQYF; DNA: TGTGCCAGCAGCTTGGGGACAGAGCCAGATACGCAGTATTTT
J: TRBJ1-5; D: -; V: TRBV6-2/TRBV6-3; size: -; CDR3: CASSYAGGTQPQHF; DNA: TGTGCCAGCAGTTATGCGGGGGGTACTCAGCCCCAGCATTTT
J: TRBJ2-6; D: TRBD1; V: TRBV4-2; size: -; CDR3: CASSQQQGALGANVLTF; DNA: TGTGCCAGCAGCCAGCAACAGGGGGCGCTGGGGGCCAACGTCCTGACTTTC
J: TRBJ2-3; D: -; V: TRBV6-6; size: -; CDR3: CASSRSVTDTQYF; DNA: TGTGCCAGCAGCCGCTCAGTCACAGATACGCAGTATTTT
J: TRBJ1-3; D: -; V: TRBV11-2; size: -; CDR3: CASSLGRGTGSGNTIYF; DNA: TGTGCCAGCAGCTTGGGACGGGGGACTGGCTCTGGAAACACCATATATTTT
J: TRBJ2-5; D: TRBD2; V: TRBV14; size: -; CDR3: CASSRLLAGGLQETQYF; DNA: TGTGCCAGCAGCCGACTTCTAGCGGGGGGCCTCCAAGAGACCCAGTACTTC
J: TRBJ1-5; D: -; V: TRBV5-1; size: -; CDR3: CASSTKLAGNQPQHF; DNA: TGCGCCAGCAGCACTAAACTCGCCGGGAATCAGCCCCAGCATTTT
J: TRBJ2-7; D: -; V: TRBV5-6; size: -; CDR3: CASSWGGASSYEQYF; DNA: TGTGCCAGCAGCTGGGGGGGCGCGAGCTCCTACGAGCAGTACTTC
J: TRBJ2-1; D: TRBD1; V: TRBV12-3/TRBV12-4; size: -; CDR3: CASADRLLQFF; DNA: TGTGCCAGCGCGGACAGGTTACTACAGTTCTTC
J: TRBJ2-3; D: TRBD2; V: TRBV6-2/TRBV6-3; size: once; CDR3: CANSFELARNTDTQYF; DNA: TGTGCCAACAGTTTCGAACTAGCGCGGAACACAGATACGCAGTATTTT
J: TRBJ1-2; D: TRBD1; V: TRBV7-9; size: -; CDR3: CASSPGGARGYTF; DNA: TGTGCCAGCAGCCCAGGGGGCGCCCGGGGCTACACCTTC
J: TRBJ1-1; D: -; V: TRBV7-3; size: -; CDR3: CASSLNSLNTEAFF; DNA: TGTGCCAGCAGCTTAAACTCATTAAACACTGAAGCTTTCTTT
J: TRBJ1-6; D: TRBD1; V: TRBV11-3; size: once; CDR3: CASRWTGGYNSPLHF; DNA: TGTGCCAGCAGGTGGACAGGGGGTTATAATTCACCCCTCCACTTT
J: TRBJ2-7; D: -; V: TRBV28; size: once; CDR3: CASSPPTYEQYF; DNA: TGTGCCAGCAGTCCCCCAACCTACGAGCAGTACTTC
J: TRBJ2-7; D: TRBD1; V: TRBV6-5; size: -; CDR3: CASTPRTGNYEQYF; DNA: TGTGCCAGCACCCCTCGGACAGGTAACTACGAGCAGTACTTC
J: TRBJ1-5; D: -; V: TRBV15; size: -; CDR3: CATSRAPGGAGGNQPQHF; DNA: TGTGCCACCAGCAGAGCCCCGGGGGGGGCGGGTGGCAATCAGCCCCAGCATTTT
J: TRBJ1-6; D: -; V: TRBV6-4; size: few; CDR3: CASSAAAGNSPLHF; DNA: TGTGCCAGCAGCGCGGCGGCAGGGAATTCACCCCTCCACTTT
J: TRBJ2-1; D: TRBD1; V: TRBV25-1; size: once; CDR3: CASSELGDRAFEQFF; DNA: TGTGCCAGCAGTGAATTGGGGGACAGGGCTTTTGAGCAGTTCTTC
J: TRBJ2-7; D: TRBD1; V: TRBV19; size: -; CDR3: CARMRTGDPYEQYF; DNA: TGTGCCAGAATGAGGACAGGGGACCCCTACGAGCAGTACTTC
J: TRBJ2-7; D: -; V: TRBV11-3; size: -; CDR3: CASSSRGVRTYEQYF; DNA: TGTGCCAGCAGCAGCCGCGGGGTGCGTACCTACGAGCAGTACTTC
J: TRBJ2-7; D: -; V: TRBV7-2; size: once; CDR3: CASRPGGLYEQYF; DNA: TGTGCCAGCAGACCCGGGGGGCTCTACGAGCAGTACTTC
J: TRBJ2-7; D: TRBD2; V: TRBV27; size: -; CDR3: CASSFFSGGDYEQYF; DNA: TGTGCCAGCAGTTTCTTTAGCGGGGGGGATTACGAGCAGTACTTC
J: TRBJ2-2; D: TRBD2; V: TRBV19; size: -; CDR3: CASSTGPSGVGELFF; DNA: TGTGCCAGTAGTACTGGGCCTAGCGGGGTCGGGGAGCTGTTTTTT
J: TRBJ2-5; D: TRBD2; V: TRBV11-2; size: -; CDR3: CASSLSPPGGTEETQYF; DNA: TGTGCCAGCAGCTTATCCCCCCCGGGGGGGACGGAAGAGACCCAGTACTTC
J: TRBJ2-2; D: -; V: TRBV2; size: -; CDR3: CASSPTTDGELFF; DNA: TGTGCCAGCAGTCCGACTACGGATGGGGAGCTGTTTTTT
J: TRBJ2-7; D: TRBD2; V: TRBV9; size: -; CDR3: CASSSRGDYLSYEQYF; DNA: TGTGCCAGCAGCTCCCGAGGGGACTACCTATCCTACGAGCAGTACTTC
J: TRBJ2-1; D: TRBD1; V: TRBV6-5; size: -; CDR3: CASSYLDRYSYNEQFF; DNA: TGTGCCAGCAGTTACCTGGACAGGTACTCCTACAATGAGCAGTTCTTC
J: TRBJ1-5; D: TRBD1; V: TRBV10-3; size: -; CDR3: CAISGETGDSNQPQHF; DNA: TGTGCCATCAGTGGCGAAACAGGGGATAGCAATCAGCCCCAGCATTTT
J: TRBJ2-7; D: TRBD2; V: TRBV20-1; size: -; CDR3: CSASPTSGSYEQYF; DNA: TGCAGTGCTAGTCCGACTAGCGGCTCCTACGAGCAGTACTTC
J: TRBJ1-5; D: -; V: TRBV6-5; size: -; CDR3: CASSRSLNQPQHF; DNA: TGTGCCAGCAGCAGGTCGCTCAATCAGCCCCAGCATTTT
J: TRBJ2-7; D: TRBD1; V: TRBV11-2; size: -; CDR3: CASSLRARDSSSYEQYF; DNA: TGTGCCAGCAGCTTAAGGGCCCGGGACAGTAGCTCCTACGAGCAGTACTTC
J: TRBJ2-3; D: -; V: TRBV19; size: -; CDR3: CASRDSPSTDTQYF; DNA: TGTGCCAGCCGGGACTCACCTAGCACAGATACGCAGTATTTT
J: TRBJ1-6; D: -; V: TRBV5-6; size: -; CDR3: CASSWVPPGSPLHF; DNA: TGTGCCAGCAGCTGGGTCCCTCCAGGTTCACCCCTCCACTTT
J: TRBJ2-1; D: -; V: TRBV7-2; size: few; CDR3: CASSSEPGRSYNEQFF; DNA: TGTGCCAGCAGCAGCGAGCCAGGGCGCTCCTACAATGAGCAGTTCTTC
J: TRBJ1-5; D: -; V: TRBV6-2/TRBV6-3; size: -; CDR3: CASSPDSSNQPQHF; DNA: TGTGCCAGCAGTCCCGACAGTAGCAATCAGCCCCAGCATTTT
J: TRBJ1-4; D: -; V: TRBV9; size: few; CDR3: CASSVNGAPTNEKLFF; DNA: TGTGCCAGCAGCGTAAATGGGGCCCCAACTAATGAAAAACTGTTTTTT
J: TRBJ1-3; D: -; V: TRBV7-2; size: -; CDR3: CASSLLRGAGNTIYF; DNA: TGTGCCAGCAGCTTATTGCGGGGGGCTGGAAACACCATATATTTT
J: TRBJ2-7; D: TRBD1; V: TRBV18; size: -; CDR3: CASSPGDRGGYEQYF; DNA: TGTGCCAGCTCACCCGGAGACAGGGGTGGCTACGAGCAGTACTTC
J: TRBJ1-3; D: TRBD1; V: TRBV7-9; size: few; CDR3: CASSLRTGVKGNTIYF; DNA: TGTGCCAGCAGCCTCAGGACAGGGGTAAAGGGAAACACCATATATTTT
J: TRBJ2-1; D: TRBD2; V: TRBV6-2/TRBV6-3; size: -; CDR3: CASSGTSSYNEQFF; DNA: TGTGCCAGCAGCGGGACTAGCTCCTACAATGAGCAGTTCTTC
J: TRBJ2-4; D: -; V: TRBV28; size: -; CDR3: CASSFRGAIQYF; DNA: TGTGCCAGCAGCTTCAGGGGGGCCATTCAGTACTTC
J: TRBJ2-7; D: -; V: TRBV4-2; size: -; CDR3: CASSQENRAAVYEQYF; DNA: TGTGCCAGCAGCCAAGAAAACAGAGCAGCCGTCTACGAGCAGTACTTC
J: TRBJ2-7; D: -; V: TRBV5-1; size: once; CDR3: CASSVDSPGYEQYF; DNA: TGCGCCAGCAGCGTCGACAGTCCTGGTTACGAGCAGTACTTC
J: TRBJ1-1; D: -; V: TRBV5-1; size: medium-sized; CDR3: CASSPDSLNTEAFF; DNA: TGCGCCAGCAGCCCGGACAGCTTGAACACTGAAGCTTTCTTT
J: TRBJ2-1; D: TRBD2; V: TRBV2; size: -; CDR3: CASSDGGGPYNEQFF; DNA: TGTGCCAGCAGTGACGGCGGGGGGCCCTACAATGAGCAGTTCTTC